Following are 25 T cell receptor beta chains from one sample sequenced in a study of blood T cell repertoires in COVID-19. Profiled with immunoSEQ multiplex PCR; TCRdb holds only in-frame clones, not every one. The table includes about 230,000 clones, 83% detected once. The sequenced sample consisted of peripheral blood. Receptors were obtained from a woman in her 70s with active or convalescent COVID-19.

This clone was picked up many times. The rearrangement joins TRBV19 to TRBJ2-6; weak D call: TRBD1 (5 bases). This CDR3 comprises 17 residues. Germline V gene lookup returns CDR1 LNHDA and CDR2 SQIVND (reference sequence). The V and J ends lost 4 bases and 0 bases respectively, with 13 bases between them. Here the CDR3 DNA reads TGTGCCAGTAGTAGACAGACCCTTAGCTCTGGGGCCAACGTCCTGACTTTC. Translation gives CASSRQTLSSGANVLTF.

CDR3 sequence: CASSDLRVLGSPLHF. DNA for the CDR3: TGCGCCAGCAGTGATCTCAGGGTACTCGGTTCACCCCTCCACTTT. This chain uses TRBV10-2 with TRBJ1-6, with D perhaps TRBD1 (5 bases). The CDR3 has 15 amino acids. With 3 bases removed from V and 9 bases from J, the gap between germline ends came to 15 bases. Germline V CDR1 and CDR2: WSHSY, SAAADI.

The V call is TRBV5-4, the J call TRBJ2-7; maybe TRBD2 (6 bases). CDR3 length equals 15 residues. Germline CDR1 and CDR2: SGHNT and YYREEE (reference sequence). V was shortened by 2 bases and J by 7 bases, with 19 bases between the two germline ends. This CDR3 is CASSFPRDSLSEQYF. For the CDR3, the DNA is TGTGCCAGCAGCTTCCCCCGGGACTCACTATCGGAGCAGTACTTC.

The V gene is TRBV7-9, the J gene TRBJ2-1; D is possibly TRBD1 or TRBD2 (6 bases each). V was cut by 5 bases and J by 13 bases, with 12 bases left in between. This CDR3 has 11 amino acids. Germline V gives CDR1 SEHNR, CDR2 FQNEAQ (reference sequence). CDR3 bases: TGTGCCAGCAGCAGGGGGGAGCGTCAGTTCTTC. Translated, it gives CASSRGERQFF.

The rearrangement joins TRBV28 to TRBJ2-6, with 11 nucleotides matching TRBD1. The germline V gene encodes CDR1 MDHEN and CDR2 SYDVKM. The CDR3 runs 15 residues. V trimming: 8 bases; J trimming: 4 bases; junction bases outside the gene matches: 4. In DNA form, the CDR3 reads TGTGCCAGCCGGGACAGGGGGTCCGGGGCCAACGTCCTGACTTTC. It is translated as CASRDRGSGANVLTF.

The V gene is TRBV9, the J gene TRBJ1-3; D call uncertain. The CDR3 consists of 16 residues. CDR1 and CDR2 from the germline V gene are SGDLS and YYNGEE. Trimming removed 3 bases at V and 0 bases at J, with 13 bases between. Here the CDR3 DNA reads TGTGCCAGCAGCGATAGACAAATCATCTCTGGAAACACCATATATTTT. Its protein product is CASSDRQIISGNTIYF. Together with reference TRBV9 and TRBJ1-3, the CDR3 gives the full variable domain: DSGVTQTPKHLITATGQRVTLRCSPRSGDLSVYWYQQSLDQGLQFLIQYYNGEERAKGNILERFSAQQFPDLHSELNLSSLELGDSALYFCASSDRQIISGNTIYFGEGSWLTVV.

The chain links TRBV11-2 to TRBJ2-5; 8 bases match TRBD2. CDR1 SGHAT and CDR2 FQNNGV come from the germline V gene. V gave up 1 base and J gave up 2 bases; unmatched junction bases: 3. This CDR3 is 15 amino acids long. Here the CDR3 DNA reads TGTGCCAGCAGCTTAGCGGGAGGGACACAAGAGACCCAGTACTTC. Translating it yields CASSLAGGTQETQYF.

The rearrangement joins TRBV10-3 to TRBJ2-1; D unclear. This CDR3 has 14 residues. Germline values: CDR1 ENHRY, CDR2 SYGVKD. The V end was cut by 2 bases, the J end by 5 bases, with 10 bases between. The CDR3 bases are TGTGCCATCAGTGAGAGGCAGGCCCACAATGAGCAGTTCTTC. This translates into CAISERQAHNEQFF.

The V gene is TRBV30, the J gene TRBJ1-2, with no clear D. This CDR3 region has 12 residues. Germline values: CDR1 GTSNPN, CDR2 SVGIG (reference sequence). V was shortened by 5 bases and J by 4 bases, with 11 bases between the two germline ends. This CDR3 reads CAWGAGSYGYTF. The CDR3, as DNA: TGTGCCTGGGGCGCAGGCTCCTATGGCTACACCTTC.

This clone was detected a few times. V and J are TRBV11-2 and TRBJ1-1; perhaps TRBD1 as D (6 bases). In germline, CDR1 is SGHAT, CDR2 FQNNGV. The CDR3 is 13 amino acids. The V gene lost 1 base and the J gene lost 6 bases, with 9 bases spanning the gap. The CDR3 DNA reads TGTGCCAGCAGCTTAGTTGGACAGTCTGAAGCTTTCTTT. Residues: CASSLVGQSEAFF.

This clone appeared once. The rearrangement links TRBV5-1 to TRBJ2-2, with a tentative D call TRBD2 (6 bases). Germline V lookup: CDR1 SGHRS, CDR2 YFSETQ. The CDR3 consists of 16 residues. The germline V and J ends were trimmed by 1 base and 5 bases, with 15 bases remaining between them. CDR3 coding DNA: TGCGCCAGCAGCTTGTTCGGAGGGGCCGGGACCGGGGAGCTGTTTTTT. This codes for CASSLFGGAGTGELFF.

This clone was observed a few times. The rearrangement joins TRBV24-1 to TRBJ2-7, with 7 bases fitting TRBD2. V gave up 1 base and J gave up 6 bases; unmatched junction bases: 2. The CDR3 loop spans 13 amino acids. Germline V lookup: CDR1 KGHDR, CDR2 SFDVKD. DNA for the CDR3: TGTGCCACCAGTGATTTAGCGGGGCCCGAGCAGTACTTC. It specifies CATSDLAGPEQYF.

The V and J genes are TRBV19 and TRBJ1-2; tentative D call: TRBD1 (6 bases). Trimming took off 7 bases at V and 2 bases at J, with 26 bases between the two ends. CDR3 length: 18 residues. Germline CDR1 LNHDA, CDR2 SQIVND (reference sequence). DNA of the CDR3: TGTGCCAGTACCCCCTTGGGGCAGGGGCCCAGTGCGAACTATGGCTACACCTTC. This gives the protein CASTPLGQGPSANYGYTF.

This chain connects TRBV6-5 to TRBJ1-1; D possibly corresponds to TRBD1 (5 bases). Trimming cost V 11 bases and J 4 bases, with 20 bases left between them. Germline assignment: CDR1 MNHEY and CDR2 SVGAGI. The CDR3 covers 14 residues. The DNA for the CDR3 is TGTGCCGTACAGTTTTCCTCCAGGGCCACTGAAGCTTTCTTT. It yields the protein CAVQFSSRATEAFF.

The gene calls are TRBV28 and TRBJ2-7; unclear D gene. Germline CDR1 is MDHEN and CDR2 is SYDVKM. V was trimmed by 6 bases and J by 10 bases, leaving 13 bases between them. The CDR3 has 11 amino acids. The CDR3 DNA is TGTGCCAGCAGAGGTGACTCCCTTCAGTACTTC. Its protein product is CASRGDSLQYF.

The CDR3 is CASSRLAGGQTGELFF. The DNA of the CDR3 is TGCGCCAGCAGCCGATTAGCGGGGGGCCAGACCGGGGAGCTGTTTTTT. The rearrangement links TRBV5-1 to TRBJ2-2, with 10 bases aligning to TRBD2. Per the germline V gene, CDR1 is SGHRS and CDR2 is YFSETQ. CDR3 length equals 16 residues. Trimming cost V 4 bases and J 5 bases; bases outside gene matches: 8.

The chain links TRBV28 to TRBJ2-3, with a weak D call TRBD1 (5 bases). The germline V gene encodes CDR1 MDHEN and CDR2 SYDVKM. V lost 6 bases and J 11 bases, leaving 9 bases between the germline ends. The CDR3 spans 10 residues. The CDR3 sequence: CASRGVEQYF. Here the CDR3 DNA reads TGTGCCAGCAGAGGGGTAGAGCAGTATTTT.

The chain links TRBV3-1 (or the pseudogene TRBV3-2) to TRBJ1-1; no reliable D call. From germline, CDR1 is LGHDT and CDR2 YNNKEL (reference sequence). V shed 3 bases and J shed 7 bases, with 9 bases lying between them. This CDR3 spans 12 amino acids. The CDR3 protein is CASSHRPNEAFF. For the CDR3, the DNA is TGTGCCAGCAGCCACAGGCCAAATGAAGCTTTCTTT.

The chain recombines TRBV15 with TRBJ2-5, with 13 bases that match TRBD2. Germline CDR1 LNHNV, CDR2 YYDKDF (reference sequence). The CDR3 covers 15 residues. J lost 5 bases, V lost 5 bases, and 5 bases had no gene match. The CDR3 spells CATSETTSGRETQYF. The CDR3 DNA is TGTGCCACCAGCGAGACGACTAGCGGGAGGGAGACCCAGTACTTC.

This clone was counted a few times. This rearrangement joins TRBV2 to TRBJ1-1; possible D gene TRBD1, 6 bases. Looked up from germline, CDR1 is SNHLY and CDR2 is FYNNEI. V lost 1 base and J 4 bases, leaving 13 bases between the germline ends. The CDR3 is 15 amino acids. The CDR3 loop reads CASSEESGDGTEAFF. DNA for the CDR3: TGTGCCAGCAGTGAAGAGTCAGGGGACGGCACTGAAGCTTTCTTT.

CDR3 in amino acids: CASSPRLAGAETQYF. CDR3 bases: TGTGCCAGCAGCCCGAGACTAGCGGGCGCAGAGACCCAGTACTTC. The V gene is TRBV9, the J gene TRBJ2-5, with 10 bases lining up with TRBD2. The V gene's germline CDR1 is SGDLS and CDR2 YYNGEE. CDR3 length: 15 residues. Unmatched junction bases numbered 7, after V lost 4 bases and J lost 4 bases.

This clone was observed once. The chain combines TRBV6-1 with TRBJ2-7, with 12 bases aligning to TRBD2. The CDR3 runs 20 residues. Germline V CDR1 and CDR2: MNHNS, SASEGT. Trimming removed 4 bases from V and 1 base from J; junction bases left unmatched: 17. CDR3 DNA sequence: TGTGCCAGCAGTGCCTGGCCCCCGACTAGCGGGGGCCCCCCGTCCTACGAGCAGTACTTC. As protein: CASSAWPPTSGGPPSYEQYF.

This chain joins TRBV12-3 or TRBV12-4 and TRBJ1-4; the D is unclear. This CDR3 is built from 13 residues. V was trimmed by 5 bases and J by 6 bases, leaving 10 bases between them. CDR3 loop: CASSGSSDEKLFF. The CDR3 DNA reads TGTGCCAGCAGTGGTTCCTCAGATGAAAAACTGTTTTTT.

The chain is built from TRBV9 and TRBJ2-2, with unresolved D. Trimming pared 3 bases from V and 8 bases from J, leaving 8 bases between. Per the germline V gene, CDR1 is SGDLS and CDR2 is YYNGEE. The CDR3 runs 12 residues. CDR3 bases: TGTGCCAGCAGCGCCAGTAAAGGGGAGCTGTTTTTT. Protein: CASSASKGELFF.

This clone came up once. The rearrangement joins TRBV2 to TRBJ1-5; D gene unclear. The CDR3 runs 15 residues. The germline V and J ends were trimmed by 0 bases and 7 bases, with 13 bases remaining between them. The germline V gene encodes CDR1 SNHLY and CDR2 FYNNEI. CDR3 DNA: TGTGCCAGCAGTGAAGCAAACCCCGGAGTACAGCCCCAGCATTTT. Amino acid sequence: CASSEANPGVQPQHF.